This TCR beta chain came from a study of response to subunit inactivated influenza vaccine. Notes on the study in general: It was the authors' suggestion that each seasonal influenza vaccination recruits few new T cells.

A note on this clonotype: Its target is not known.

MiXCR was run by TCRdb on the RT-PCR reads, yielding one entry per CDR3 protein. The table has approximately 520,000 distinct CDR3 sequences, 15% to 20% seen once. This CDR3 comprises 13 residues. Trimming took off 5 bases at V and 7 bases at J, with 13 bases between the two ends. Material: CD4+ T cells sorted from PBMCs, obtained less than 30 months after vaccination. The V gene is TRBV12-3 or TRBV12-4, the J gene TRBJ2-3; possible D gene TRBD2, 6 bases. The TCR originated in a man between 50 and 69 years old who received an inactivated influenza vaccine. The CDR3 nucleotides read TGTGCCAGCAGTCCTATGGAGGGGAATACGCAGTATTTT. Its translation: CASSPMEGNTQYF.